A single sample gave rise to the 15 T cell receptor beta chains below, sequenced in a study of T cells in tuberculosis. The assay was immunoSEQ multiplex PCR, and TCRdb's table has in-frame clones only and misses some. The table records more than 70,000 clones, more than 75% of them present only once. Sorting used thawed, overnight-rested PBMC stained with anti-CD3, a viability dye and GMM-loaded CD1B tetramer. C32 glucose monomycolate from Rhodococcus equi was loaded onto the CD1B tetramers. Source material: CD1b-GMM tetramer-negative cells sorted from PBMCs. The receptors originated from an adult woman with latent tuberculosis.

The chain carries TRBV19 and TRBJ1-6, with 7 bases aligning to TRBD1. The CDR3 loop spans 12 amino acids. CDR1 and CDR2 from the germline V gene are LNHDA and SQIVND (reference sequence). The V segment lost 5 bases and the J segment 10 bases; nucleotides outside the gene matches: 2. The CDR3 DNA reads TGTGCCAGTAGTGCCAGGGGGTCACCCCTCCACTTT. This translates into CASSARGSPLHF.

This chain connects TRBV19 to TRBJ1-5; D is possibly TRBD1 (5 bases). CDR1 is LNHDA and CDR2 is SQIVND in the germline V gene (reference sequence). This CDR3 contains 13 residues. V lost 6 bases and J lost 6, with 12 bases in between. CDR3 sequence: CASSDSGGQPQHF. CDR3 nucleotides: TGTGCCAGTAGCGACAGTGGTGGTCAGCCCCAGCATTTT.

This clone has only a few counts. The chain joins TRBV19 to TRBJ1-5; D call uncertain. The CDR3 sequence is 12 residues long. Germline CDR1 reads LNHDA; CDR2 reads SQIVND (reference sequence). V was pared by 10 bases and J by 3 bases, with 10 bases between. CDR3 loop: CATQLHNQPQHF. CDR3 coding DNA: TGTGCCACCCAACTCCACAATCAGCCCCAGCATTTT.

The chain couples TRBV9 to TRBJ1-1, with 8 bases fitting TRBD1. The CDR3 extends over 13 amino acids. Germline trimming cut 5 bases from V and 3 bases from J; bases unmatched to any gene: 3. Germline V gives CDR1 SGDLS, CDR2 YYNGEE. CDR3 sequence reads: CASSVQGDTEAFF. The CDR3 DNA sequence: TGTGCCAGCAGTGTACAGGGGGACACTGAAGCTTTCTTT.

This clone has a single count. This chain connects TRBV4-1 to TRBJ2-7, with 8 bases that match TRBD2. There are 15 residues in the CDR3. In germline, CDR1 is MGHRA, CDR2 YSYEKL. J was trimmed by 4 bases and V by 1 base; bases with no gene match: 6. CDR3 coding DNA: TGCGCCAGCAGCCAAGTGGCCGGGGGGGCTTACGAGCAGTACTTC. Its protein is CASSQVAGGAYEQYF.

The V call is TRBV27, the J call TRBJ1-2; D gene uncertain. In germline, CDR1 is MNHEY, CDR2 SMNVEV (reference sequence). The CDR3 loop spans 15 amino acids. The V end was cut by 0 bases, the J end by 6 bases, with 14 bases between. The CDR3 is CASSLSARGWHGYTF. In nucleotides, the CDR3 is TGTGCCAGCAGTTTATCGGCCCGCGGATGGCATGGCTACACCTTC.

The CDR3 DNA follows: TGTGCCAGCAGACGAATACAGGGGAGACCCCTCCACTTT. Amino acids: CASRRIQGRPLHF. This chain joins TRBV6-5 and TRBJ1-6; 7 bases fit TRBD1. Trimming removed 6 bases from V and 12 bases from J; junction bases left unmatched: 8. Germline V gives CDR1 MNHEY, CDR2 SVGAGI. The CDR3 spans 13 residues.

The chain couples TRBV5-1 to TRBJ2-1, with D unclear. Germline-derived CDR1 and CDR2 are SGHRS and YFSETQ. The ends were cut back, 1 base at V and 2 bases at J, with 13 bases in the middle. The CDR3 sequence is 16 residues long. The CDR3 loop is CASSLSTSATYNEQFF. CDR3 in DNA: TGCGCCAGCAGCTTGAGTACCAGCGCTACCTACAATGAGCAGTTCTTC.

The rearrangement links TRBV4-1 to TRBJ2-3; 7 nucleotides match TRBD2. The germline gives CDR1 MGHRA, CDR2 YSYEKL. The CDR3 has 15 residues. J gave up 4 bases and V 4 bases, and 8 bases lay outside the gene matches. The DNA of the CDR3 is TGCGCCAGCAGCCCCACGACTAGCCCCGCAGATACGCAGTATTTT. Its protein is CASSPTTSPADTQYF.

Points on this clone: This specimen includes other DNA sequences encoding the same CDR3. V is TRBV5-1 and J is TRBJ1-1; D remains ambiguous. This CDR3 contains 13 residues. The V end lost 0 bases, the J end lost 1 base, and 4 bases lay between the germline ends. Germline CDR1 and CDR2: SGHRS and YFSETQ. CDR3 DNA: TGCGCCAGCAGCTTGGGAGGGAACACTGAAGCTTTCTTT. Encoded protein: CASSLGGNTEAFF.

This clone was observed a handful of times. At one end, the junction sequence differs from germline, possibly due to a read error. The chain links TRBV6-6 to TRBJ1-1, with D possibly being TRBD1 (5 bases). CDR3 size: 11 residues. Germline V lookup: CDR1 MNHNY, CDR2 SVGAGI (reference sequence). The CDR3 is CASSYSIGVHF. CDR3 nucleotide sequence: TGTGCCAGCAGTTACTCGATAGGGGTTCACTTT.

The gene calls are TRBV4-3 and TRBJ2-2; D is unresolved. V was clipped by 0 bases and J by 3 bases, with 8 bases between them. CDR1 and CDR2 from the germline V gene are LGHNA and YSLEER. CDR3 length: 15 amino acids. The CDR3 sequence is CASSQDGQHTGELFF. CDR3 nucleotides: TGCGCCAGCAGCCAAGATGGGCAGCACACCGGGGAGCTGTTTTTT.

V gene TRBV5-1 combines with J gene TRBJ2-2; a possible D gene is TRBD1 (5 bases). The V gene's germline CDR1 is SGHRS and CDR2 YFSETQ. Trimming removed 3 bases from V and 5 bases from J, with 11 bases in between. There are 14 residues in the CDR3. CDR3 nucleotides: TGCGCCAGCAGCTCGTTCAAGGGGACCGGGGAGCTGTTTTTT. The encoded protein is CASSSFKGTGELFF.

The J gene is TRBJ1-1, the V gene TRBV19; TRBD1 might be the D (6 bases). Germline CDR1 and CDR2: LNHDA and SQIVND (reference sequence). The CDR3 loop spans 14 amino acids. Trimming took off 2 bases at V and 1 base at J, with 8 bases between the two ends. This chain's CDR3 is CASSIRGANTEAFF. DNA of the CDR3: TGTGCCAGTAGTATACGGGGGGCGAACACTGAAGCTTTCTTT.

CDR3 loop: CASSLGLGGGTGELFF. The CDR3 region has the DNA TGTGCCAGCAGCTTAGGACTTGGGGGCGGCACCGGGGAGCTGTTTTTT. The gene calls are TRBV7-2 and TRBJ2-2; a possible D gene is TRBD1 (6 bases). The CDR3 length is 16 residues. The germline gives CDR1 SGHTA, CDR2 FQGNSA. Trimming shortened V by 1 base and J by 4 bases, and 13 bases separated the two germline ends.